The 6 T cell receptor beta chains below were found in one sample sequenced in a study of CD8+CD57+ T cells in acquired aplastic anemia. Only patients with CD8+CD57+ cell expansion on flow cytometry were chosen for sequencing. Genomic DNA provided the template from which TCR beta VDJ and CDR3 profiles were obtained. TCRdb redid the calling of the reads with MiXCR, one entry per CDR3 protein. The table lists approximately 190,000 distinct CDR3 sequences, around 47% of them singletons. The sequencing input was sorted CD4+, CD8+, or CD8+CD57+ T cells (not recorded which) from PBMCs. Source of these receptors: a human donor with aplastic anemia.

The J gene is TRBJ2-1, the V gene TRBV10-3; 14 bases map to TRBD2. Germline CDR1 ENHRY, CDR2 SYGVKD. V was clipped by 4 bases and J by 6 bases; unmatched bases: 5. This CDR3 has 16 amino acids. As DNA, the CDR3 is TGTGCCATCAGTGGGACTAGCGGGAGGATTAGCAATGAGCAGTTCTTC. It is translated as CAISGTSGRISNEQFF.

The chain combines TRBV29-1 with TRBJ2-7; 9 bases line up with TRBD1. V dropped 7 bases and J dropped 6; count of bases not matched to a gene: 10. The CDR3 totals 13 residues. Germline-derived CDR1 and CDR2 are SQVTM and ANQGSEA. CDR3 DNA: TGCAGCGCTTCGGGACAGGGAGGCCTCGAGCAGTACTTC. Protein product: CSASGQGGLEQYF.

This sequence joins TRBV29-1 and TRBJ2-3; D not certain. Trimming removed 3 bases from V and 5 bases from J, with 6 bases in between. Per the germline V gene, CDR1 is SQVTM and CDR2 is ANQGSEA. This CDR3 has 11 residues. DNA of the CDR3: TGCAGCGTTGAGCGATTAGATACGCAGTATTTT. Protein product: CSVERLDTQYF.

This clonotype was seen at least ten times. The V and J genes are TRBV7-9 and TRBJ1-5; tentative D call: TRBD1 (6 bases). There are 14 residues in the CDR3. Germline CDR1 SEHNR, CDR2 FQNEAQ (reference sequence). The ends were cut back, 1 base at V and 3 bases at J, with 7 bases in the middle. This CDR3 is CASSLGQVNQPQHF. For the CDR3, the DNA is TGTGCCAGCAGCTTAGGACAGGTCAATCAGCCCCAGCATTTT. Variable domain in full (rest from reference TRBV7-9 and TRBJ1-5): DTGVSQNPRHKITKRGQNVTFRCDPISEHNRLYWYRQTLGQGPEFLTYFQNEAQLEKSRLLSDRFSAERPKGSFSTLEIQRTEQGDSAMYLCASSLGQVNQPQHFGDGTRLSIL.

The rearrangement joins TRBV5-4 to TRBJ2-7; the D gene is possibly TRBD1 (7 bases). Germline values: CDR1 SGHNT, CDR2 YYREEE (reference sequence). The CDR3 loop spans 14 amino acids. V was cut by 0 bases and J by 7 bases, with 14 bases left in between. CDR3 in amino acids: CASSLGDREDEQYF. The CDR3 DNA is TGTGCCAGCAGCTTGGGAGACAGGGAGGATGAGCAGTACTTC.

As regards this clonotype: This may be a read error, as it is one base from a much larger clone. The V and J genes are TRBV7-3 and TRBJ2-1, with D perhaps given as TRBD1 or TRBD2 (5 bases each). With 6 bases removed from V and 7 bases from J, the gap between germline ends came to 19 bases. The germline V gene has CDR1 SGHTA and CDR2 FQGTGA. The CDR3 extends over 15 amino acids. In nucleotides, the CDR3 is TGTGCCAGCAGTCCTCCCGGGGCAGAGAGAAATGAGCAGTTCTTC. Translation gives CASSPPGAERNEQFF.